A selection of T cell receptor beta chains follows, all from one sample in a study of blood T cell repertoires in COVID-19. Produced via immunoSEQ multiplex PCR; TCRdb's table is partial and in-frame only. This repertoire shows around 170,000 clones, approximately 90% found once; its top ten account for under 4.5%. The sequenced sample consisted of peripheral blood. The receptors shown here come from a woman aged 30 to 39 with acute or convalescent COVID-19. The CDR3 runs from the conserved cysteine through the conserved F or W. Each record gives: J gene, V gene, clone size, D gene, CDR3 length, CDR3 DNA, CDR3 protein. The D gene is left open where the match is weak. Clone size is given for some rows only: seen once, a few or many times, or a class if the clone is expanded.

J gene: TRBJ1-3; V gene: TRBV18; clone size: -; D gene: -; CDR3 length: 13; CDR3 DNA: TGTGCCAGCTCACAGGAGATTGGAAACACCATATATTTT; CDR3 protein: CASSQEIGNTIYF
J gene: TRBJ2-7; V gene: TRBV19; clone size: -; D gene: -; CDR3 length: 13; CDR3 DNA: TGTGCCAGTAGTATAGGATGGGGGGACGAGCAGTACTTC; CDR3 protein: CASSIGWGDEQYF
J gene: TRBJ2-3; V gene: TRBV7-2; clone size: -; D gene: TRBD2; CDR3 length: 14; CDR3 DNA: TGTGCCAGCAGCTTCCGGGACTACACAGATACGCAGTATTTT; CDR3 protein: CASSFRDYTDTQYF
J gene: TRBJ1-2; V gene: TRBV10-2; clone size: -; D gene: -; CDR3 length: 12; CDR3 DNA: TGCGCCCCCGGGGGTGGGGACTATGGCTACACCTTC; CDR3 protein: CAPGGGDYGYTF
J gene: TRBJ2-5; V gene: TRBV19; clone size: -; D gene: TRBD1; CDR3 length: 13; CDR3 DNA: TGTGCCAGTGCTACAGGGGGCCAAGGGACCCAGTACTTC; CDR3 protein: CASATGGQGTQYF
J gene: TRBJ1-2; V gene: TRBV11-3; clone size: once; D gene: TRBD1; CDR3 length: 12; CDR3 DNA: TGTGCCAGCAGCTTTTTACAGGGGAGGCAGACCTTC; CDR3 protein: CASSFLQGRQTF
J gene: TRBJ2-1; V gene: TRBV18; clone size: -; D gene: TRBD1; CDR3 length: 14; CDR3 DNA: TGTGCCAGCTCCGGACAGGGTCTCCACAATGAGCAGTTCTTC; CDR3 protein: CASSGQGLHNEQFF
J gene: TRBJ2-3; V gene: TRBV2; clone size: -; D gene: TRBD2; CDR3 length: 15; CDR3 DNA: TGTGCCACCCATGTCTTCGGAGCGGGGGGAGATACGCAGTATTTT; CDR3 protein: CATHVFGAGGDTQYF
J gene: TRBJ2-3; V gene: TRBV11-2; clone size: -; D gene: -; CDR3 length: 15; CDR3 DNA: TGTGCCAGCAGCTTACGGACGGGAGAGGGAGATACGCAGTATTTT; CDR3 protein: CASSLRTGEGDTQYF
J gene: TRBJ2-5; V gene: TRBV19; clone size: -; D gene: -; CDR3 length: 13; CDR3 DNA: TGTGCCAGTAGTCCCACCAGGGGAGAGACCCAGTACTTC; CDR3 protein: CASSPTRGETQYF
J gene: TRBJ1-3; V gene: TRBV15; clone size: -; D gene: -; CDR3 length: 16; CDR3 DNA: TGTGCCACCAGCAGAGATTTGTCGTACTCTGGAAACACCATATATTTT; CDR3 protein: CATSRDLSYSGNTIYF
J gene: TRBJ2-1; V gene: TRBV29-1; clone size: -; D gene: -; CDR3 length: 16; CDR3 DNA: TGCAGCGTTGAAGAAGAGCGGGCCGAGAACTACAATGAGCAGTTCTTC; CDR3 protein: CSVEEERAENYNEQFF
J gene: TRBJ2-7; V gene: TRBV18; clone size: -; D gene: -; CDR3 length: 14; CDR3 DNA: TGTGCCAGCTCACCGTCGCAGGGCTCCTACGAGCAGTACTTC; CDR3 protein: CASSPSQGSYEQYF
J gene: TRBJ1-1; V gene: TRBV6-6; clone size: -; D gene: -; CDR3 length: 14; CDR3 DNA: TGTGCCAGCAGCCCCGGAGTGATGAACACTGAAGCTTTCTTT; CDR3 protein: CASSPGVMNTEAFF
J gene: TRBJ1-1; V gene: TRBV3-1/TRBV3-2; clone size: -; D gene: -; CDR3 length: 14; CDR3 DNA: TGTGCCAGCAGCCAAACGGGAAAAAGAACTGAAGCTTTCTTT; CDR3 protein: CASSQTGKRTEAFF
J gene: TRBJ2-5; V gene: TRBV5-1; clone size: -; D gene: -; CDR3 length: 12; CDR3 DNA: TGCGCCAGCAGCTTGACTAGTGAGACCCAGTACTTC; CDR3 protein: CASSLTSETQYF
J gene: TRBJ1-2; V gene: TRBV28; clone size: -; D gene: -; CDR3 length: 15; CDR3 DNA: TGTGCCAGCAATAGCTACAGGCACTCCAACTATGGCTACACCTTC; CDR3 protein: CASNSYRHSNYGYTF
J gene: TRBJ2-5; V gene: TRBV2; clone size: -; D gene: -; CDR3 length: 14; CDR3 DNA: TGTGCCAGCAGTGGTAGACTTGGGGCCGAGACCCAGTACTTC; CDR3 protein: CASSGRLGAETQYF
J gene: TRBJ2-5; V gene: TRBV5-1; clone size: -; D gene: TRBD2; CDR3 length: 17; CDR3 DNA: TGCGCCAGCAGCTTGGGGGCGGGAGACTCCGTACGAGAGACCCAGTACTTC; CDR3 protein: CASSLGAGDSVRETQYF
J gene: TRBJ2-2; V gene: TRBV19; clone size: once; D gene: -; CDR3 length: 12; CDR3 DNA: TGTGCCAGTAGTATAGGCTACGGGGAGCTGTTTTTT; CDR3 protein: CASSIGYGELFF
J gene: TRBJ2-7; V gene: TRBV11-3; clone size: -; D gene: -; CDR3 length: 16; CDR3 DNA: TGTGCCAGCAGCTTAGCCCCGGCCTCAGGGTCGGCCGAGCAGTACTTC; CDR3 protein: CASSLAPASGSAEQYF
J gene: TRBJ2-3; V gene: TRBV13; clone size: -; D gene: -; CDR3 length: 13; CDR3 DNA: TGTGCCAGCAGGACTATCAGCACAGATACGCAGTATTTT; CDR3 protein: CASRTISTDTQYF
J gene: TRBJ2-7; V gene: TRBV28; clone size: few; D gene: TRBD1; CDR3 length: 14; CDR3 DNA: TGTGCCAGCTCGACCCGGACAGGGTACAACGAGCAGTACTTC; CDR3 protein: CASSTRTGYNEQYF
J gene: TRBJ1-5; V gene: TRBV28; clone size: -; D gene: TRBD1; CDR3 length: 12; CDR3 DNA: TGTGCCAGCCGGACAGGGTTTCAGCCCCAGCATTTT; CDR3 protein: CASRTGFQPQHF
J gene: TRBJ2-3; V gene: TRBV5-1; clone size: -; D gene: -; CDR3 length: 14; CDR3 DNA: TGCGCCAGCAGCTTCTCAGGCGGGACAGATACGCAGTATTTT; CDR3 protein: CASSFSGGTDTQYF
J gene: TRBJ1-2; V gene: TRBV18; clone size: -; D gene: TRBD1; CDR3 length: 15; CDR3 DNA: TGTGCCAGCTCGCACCTGAAAAACAGGGGCCGGGGCTACACCTTC; CDR3 protein: CASSHLKNRGRGYTF
J gene: TRBJ2-1; V gene: TRBV11-2; clone size: few; D gene: TRBD2; CDR3 length: 16; CDR3 DNA: TGTGCCAGCAGCTTAGAAGCGGGAGGGCCAACCCTTGAGCAGTTCTTC; CDR3 protein: CASSLEAGGPTLEQFF
J gene: TRBJ1-3; V gene: TRBV28; clone size: -; D gene: -; CDR3 length: 15; CDR3 DNA: TGTGCCAGCAGTTTATGGGGGACAAGCGGAAACACCATATATTTT; CDR3 protein: CASSLWGTSGNTIYF
J gene: TRBJ2-7; V gene: TRBV28; clone size: -; D gene: -; CDR3 length: 14; CDR3 DNA: TGTGCCAGCAAATGGGCCCTGCAAGGCTACGAGCAGTACTTC; CDR3 protein: CASKWALQGYEQYF
J gene: TRBJ2-7; V gene: TRBV6-1; clone size: -; D gene: -; CDR3 length: 14; CDR3 DNA: TGTGCCAGCAGTGAACTAACGGGGTTCTACGAGCAGTACTTC; CDR3 protein: CASSELTGFYEQYF
J gene: TRBJ2-1; V gene: TRBV6-5; clone size: -; D gene: TRBD2; CDR3 length: 14; CDR3 DNA: TGTGCCAGCAGACCGGGACTAAGCTACAATGAGCAGTTCTTC; CDR3 protein: CASRPGLSYNEQFF
J gene: TRBJ1-2; V gene: TRBV7-9; clone size: -; D gene: -; CDR3 length: 13; CDR3 DNA: TGTGCCAGCAGCTTGGACTTTAACTATGGCTACACCTTC; CDR3 protein: CASSLDFNYGYTF
J gene: TRBJ2-3; V gene: TRBV11-2; clone size: -; D gene: TRBD1; CDR3 length: 14; CDR3 DNA: TGTGCCAGCAGCCGGACAGGGAACACAGATACGCAGTATTTT; CDR3 protein: CASSRTGNTDTQYF
J gene: TRBJ1-6; V gene: TRBV28; clone size: -; D gene: -; CDR3 length: 15; CDR3 DNA: TGTGCCAGCAGTTTCGGAGGATGGAGGAATTCACCCCTCCACTTT; CDR3 protein: CASSFGGWRNSPLHF
J gene: TRBJ1-5; V gene: TRBV30; clone size: -; D gene: TRBD1; CDR3 length: 15; CDR3 DNA: TGTGCCTGGAGTGTACCGGGACAGGGTTCTCAGCCCCAGCATTTT; CDR3 protein: CAWSVPGQGSQPQHF
J gene: TRBJ2-1; V gene: TRBV11-2; clone size: -; D gene: TRBD2; CDR3 length: 17; CDR3 DNA: TGTGCCAGCAGCCCAGCGGGCACTAGCGGGGATGACAATGAGCAGTTCTTC; CDR3 protein: CASSPAGTSGDDNEQFF
J gene: TRBJ1-5; V gene: TRBV24-1; clone size: -; D gene: -; CDR3 length: 13; CDR3 DNA: TGTGCCACCAGTGATTTGAGGGGCCAGCCCCAGCATTTT; CDR3 protein: CATSDLRGQPQHF
J gene: TRBJ2-6; V gene: TRBV5-1; clone size: -; D gene: TRBD1; CDR3 length: 17; CDR3 DNA: TGCGCCAGCCGACCGGGACAGGGGCCAGCGGTATCCAACGTCCTGACTTTC; CDR3 protein: CASRPGQGPAVSNVLTF
J gene: TRBJ1-2; V gene: TRBV3-1/TRBV3-2; clone size: -; D gene: TRBD1; CDR3 length: 14; CDR3 DNA: TGTGCCAGCAGCCGAGACAGGGGGAGGTATGGCTACACCTTC; CDR3 protein: CASSRDRGRYGYTF
J gene: TRBJ1-5; V gene: TRBV27; clone size: -; D gene: -; CDR3 length: 13; CDR3 DNA: TGTGCCAGCAGCCCTATGGGGGCCCAGCCCCAGCATTTT; CDR3 protein: CASSPMGAQPQHF
J gene: TRBJ2-7; V gene: TRBV2; clone size: once; D gene: TRBD2; CDR3 length: 12; CDR3 DNA: TGTGCCAGCAGGACGGGAGGCGGCGAGCAGTACTTC; CDR3 protein: CASRTGGGEQYF
J gene: TRBJ2-5; V gene: TRBV12-5; clone size: -; D gene: -; CDR3 length: 14; CDR3 DNA: TGTGCTAGTGGTTTGTCGGCCGAGCGGGAGACCCAGTACTTC; CDR3 protein: CASGLSAERETQYF
J gene: TRBJ1-1; V gene: TRBV11-2; clone size: -; D gene: -; CDR3 length: 19; CDR3 DNA: TGTGCCAGCAGCCCCCGAGTCGGTGGACTGTGGGAACTGAACACTGAAGCTTTCTTT; CDR3 protein: CASSPRVGGLWELNTEAFF
J gene: TRBJ2-1; V gene: TRBV4-1; clone size: -; D gene: TRBD2; CDR3 length: 15; CDR3 DNA: TGCGCCAGCAGTCCCGCGGGAGGCTCTGGGGGTGAGCAGTTCTTC; CDR3 protein: CASSPAGGSGGEQFF
J gene: TRBJ2-7; V gene: TRBV4-2; clone size: -; D gene: -; CDR3 length: 15; CDR3 DNA: TGTGCCAGCAGCCACTCGGGACTGACAGCCTACGAGCAGTACTTC; CDR3 protein: CASSHSGLTAYEQYF
J gene: TRBJ2-7; V gene: TRBV30; clone size: -; D gene: -; CDR3 length: 15; CDR3 DNA: TGTGCCGGAACATTCGGACAGTCAGGCCCCTCTCGTTTTCTATTC; CDR3 protein: CAGTFGQSGPSRFLF
J gene: TRBJ2-7; V gene: TRBV2; clone size: -; D gene: -; CDR3 length: 12; CDR3 DNA: TGTGCCAGCAGTGAATCAAACTACGAGCAGTACTTC; CDR3 protein: CASSESNYEQYF
J gene: TRBJ2-7; V gene: TRBV7-2; clone size: -; D gene: -; CDR3 length: 11; CDR3 DNA: TGTGCCAGCAGCCTCGCTCGGGAGCAGTACTTC; CDR3 protein: CASSLAREQYF
J gene: TRBJ2-7; V gene: TRBV4-2; clone size: -; D gene: -; CDR3 length: 13; CDR3 DNA: TGTGCCAGCAGCCAAGAAACAGGCTACGAGCAGTACTTC; CDR3 protein: CASSQETGYEQYF
J gene: TRBJ1-1; V gene: TRBV21-1; clone size: -; D gene: -; CDR3 length: 10; CDR3 DNA: TGTGCCAGCAGCCGTAATCGGACGGGATTT; CDR3 protein: CASSRNRTGF
J gene: TRBJ1-1; V gene: TRBV7-9; clone size: -; D gene: -; CDR3 length: 11; CDR3 DNA: TGTGCCACCGGTAGGGGCACTGAAGCTTTCTTT; CDR3 protein: CATGRGTEAFF
J gene: TRBJ1-5; V gene: TRBV6-6; clone size: -; D gene: -; CDR3 length: 15; CDR3 DNA: TGTGCCAGCAGTCCCCCAGCAGGTTTGGGCCAGCCCCAGCATTTT; CDR3 protein: CASSPPAGLGQPQHF
J gene: TRBJ1-5; V gene: TRBV19; clone size: -; D gene: -; CDR3 length: 14; CDR3 DNA: TGTGCCAGTAGCCAGGTTATGGGCAATCAGCCCCAGCATTTT; CDR3 protein: CASSQVMGNQPQHF
J gene: TRBJ1-4; V gene: TRBV28; clone size: -; D gene: -; CDR3 length: 13; CDR3 DNA: TGTGCCACCAATGGGGGGGGTATTGAAAAACTGTTTTTT; CDR3 protein: CATNGGGIEKLFF